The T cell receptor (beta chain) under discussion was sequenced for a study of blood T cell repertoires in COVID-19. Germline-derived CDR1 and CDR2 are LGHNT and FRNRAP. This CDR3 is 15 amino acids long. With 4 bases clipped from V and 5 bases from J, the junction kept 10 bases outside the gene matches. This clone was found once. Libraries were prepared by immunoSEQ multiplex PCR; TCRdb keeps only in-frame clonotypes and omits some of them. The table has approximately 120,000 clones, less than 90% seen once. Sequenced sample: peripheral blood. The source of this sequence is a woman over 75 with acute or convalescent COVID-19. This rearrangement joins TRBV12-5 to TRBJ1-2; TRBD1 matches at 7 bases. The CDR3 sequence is CASGSLDREAYGYTF. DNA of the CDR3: TGTGCTAGTGGTTCACTTGACAGGGAGGCTTATGGCTACACCTTC.